The rows below give T cell receptor beta chains drawn from one sample of a study of shared clonotypes between healthy human individuals. Only in-frame clones appear in the TCRdb table, and some are missing; sequencing was by immunoSEQ multiplex PCR. The data contain roughly 1,600,000 clones, just under 99% of them singletons. Sequenced material: naive CD4+ T cells sorted from blood. Source of these receptors: a man aged 25-45 years in good health. The conserved cysteine and the conserved F or W are not part of the CDR3 here. The D gene is left open where the match is weak.

NA	TRBV5-1	TRBJ2-4	ASSSGTHQAKNIQY
NA	TRBV5-4	TRBJ1-1	ASSLVGGLTEAF
NA	TRBV5-5	TRBJ2-1	ASSPIQGSYNEQF
NA	TRBV7-7	TRBJ2-1	ASSFKQF
NA	TRBV5-1	TRBJ2-5	ASSPGQNQETQY
NA	TRBV5-4	TRBJ2-7	ASSLGPSSYEQY
TRBD2	TRBV2	TRBJ2-1	ASSELAGYNEQF
NA	TRBV19	TRBJ1-2	ASSIGGSVQPPMNGYT
NA	TRBV6-5	TRBJ2-7	ASSFDSRGRYEQY
TRBD2	TRBV4-3	TRBJ2-7	ASSQVPSGRAIYEQY
NA	TRBV5-4	TRBJ1-4	ASSLKSVIPNEKLF
TRBD2	TRBV9	TRBJ2-5	ASSPLQGLAGGETQY
NA	TRBV7-2	TRBJ2-7	ASSPGGPAEQY
TRBD1	TRBV6-5	TRBJ1-4	ATRTGVMANEKLF
NA	TRBV6-8	TRBJ1-2	ASSLLRVSYGYT
NA	TRBV18	TRBJ1-5	ASSWTQDQPQH
TRBD1	TRBV7-2	TRBJ1-2	ASSLRTGDPGNYGYT
NA	TRBV5-4	TRBJ1-4	ASSLDRFNEKLF
NA	TRBV11-2	TRBJ2-7	ASSSHFYEQY
TRBD1	TRBV5-1	TRBJ1-5	ASSLTGDQPQH
NA	TRBV27	TRBJ2-7	ASSYARTTSYEQY
NA	TRBV6-6	TRBJ1-4	ASSYGQTNEKLF
NA	TRBV29-1	TRBJ2-3	SVDNVGGSTDTQY
NA	TRBV19	TRBJ2-3	ASSDYAGTTDTQY
NA	TRBV7-2	TRBJ1-5	ASSLEVDQPQH
TRBD2	TRBV5-6	TRBJ2-7	ASSLGLAGTYEQY
TRBD1	TRBV7-9	TRBJ1-1	ASSLEQGAVAF
TRBD2	TRBV5-4	TRBJ2-5	ASSLAGGRETQY
NA	TRBV6-5	TRBJ1-2	ASSYAKRWFYGYT
NA	TRBV5-1	TRBJ2-3	ASSLVGGRPTDTQY
NA	TRBV27	TRBJ1-4	ASSLSSRGNEKLF
NA	TRBV7-3	TRBJ2-2	ASSSSGANTGELF